The rows below give T cell receptor beta chains drawn from one sample of a study of T cell responses to AZD1222 COVID-19 vaccine. Here immunoSEQ multiplex PCR was the method, and the copy in TCRdb shows in-frame clones only, minus some. The sample lists 120,000 or so clones; about 88% were seen once. This material consisted of peripheral blood, taken 28 days after the second AZD1222 dose. The receptors stem from an adult who received the AZD1222 COVID-19 vaccine. CDR3s include the opening cysteine and the closing phenylalanine or tryptophan. D genes are given only for firm matches. Where a row states a size, it is once, few, many or the class of an expanded clone; other rows omit it.

D: NA
size: NA
J: TRBJ1-5
V: TRBV5-1
DNA: TGCGCCAGCAGTGCCGGGAGCCCCGGTCAGCCCCAGCATTTT
CDR3: CASSAGSPGQPQHF

D: NA
size: NA
J: TRBJ1-2
V: TRBV30
DNA: TGTGCCTGGAGTCCGGGTAGGGGCTATGGCTACACCTTC
CDR3: CAWSPGRGYGYTF

D: NA
size: NA
J: TRBJ2-7
V: TRBV4-3
DNA: TGCGCCAGCAGCCAAGAGCGGGGGCACTCCTACGAGCAGTACTTC
CDR3: CASSQERGHSYEQYF

D: NA
size: once
J: TRBJ2-2
V: TRBV9
DNA: TGTGCCAGCAGCTTCCGGGACCTATCCTCCGGGGAGCTGTTTTTT
CDR3: CASSFRDLSSGELFF

D: TRBD1
size: NA
J: TRBJ2-2
V: TRBV28
DNA: TGTGCCAGCAGTTTAGGGACAGGGGGTTTCACCGGGGAGCTGTTTTTT
CDR3: CASSLGTGGFTGELFF

D: NA
size: NA
J: TRBJ2-1
V: TRBV4-1
DNA: TGCGCCAGCAGCCAAGATCTCGAAAGGGACCATGAGCAGTTCTTC
CDR3: CASSQDLERDHEQFF

D: TRBD2
size: NA
J: TRBJ2-3
V: TRBV5-1
DNA: TGCGCCAGTAATCGGGGGGACAGCACAGATACGCAGTATTTT
CDR3: CASNRGDSTDTQYF

D: TRBD1
size: few
J: TRBJ2-4
V: TRBV19
DNA: TGTGCCAGTAGTGCAGGACAGGGTTACATTCAGTACTTC
CDR3: CASSAGQGYIQYF

D: TRBD1
size: NA
J: TRBJ2-3
V: TRBV20-1
DNA: TGCAGTGCTAGTGCCCCGACAGGGGAAGCAGATACGCAGTATTTT
CDR3: CSASAPTGEADTQYF

D: NA
size: NA
J: TRBJ1-3
V: TRBV6-5
DNA: TGTGCCAGCACCTTGATCTCTGGAAACACCATATATTTT
CDR3: CASTLISGNTIYF

D: NA
size: NA
J: TRBJ2-7
V: TRBV11-3
DNA: TGTGCCAGCAGCTTAGTCCTGGGCCACTACGAGCAGTACTTC
CDR3: CASSLVLGHYEQYF

D: NA
size: NA
J: TRBJ1-1
V: TRBV7-6
DNA: TGTGCCAGCAGACGGACAGACTTGAACACTGAAGCTTTCTTT
CDR3: CASRRTDLNTEAFF

D: TRBD1
size: NA
J: TRBJ1-5
V: TRBV7-8
DNA: TGTGCCAGCAGCCGGACAGGCAGCCTCAATCAGCCCCAGCATTTT
CDR3: CASSRTGSLNQPQHF

D: TRBD1
size: NA
J: TRBJ1-5
V: TRBV27
DNA: TGTGCCAGCAGCCGCTTACAGGGGGATCAGCCCCAGCATTTT
CDR3: CASSRLQGDQPQHF

D: NA
size: NA
J: TRBJ1-2
V: TRBV29-1
DNA: TGCAGCGTTGAAGACTGGGGCTACACCTTC
CDR3: CSVEDWGYTF

D: TRBD1
size: NA
J: TRBJ1-1
V: TRBV6-5
DNA: TGTGCCAGCAGTCTTGACAGGGTGGAGGGTGAAGCTTTCTTT
CDR3: CASSLDRVEGEAFF

D: NA
size: NA
J: TRBJ1-1
V: TRBV19
DNA: TGTGCCAGTAGTATATCGGGGATTCAGACTGAAGCTTTCTTT
CDR3: CASSISGIQTEAFF

D: TRBD1
size: few
J: TRBJ1-1
V: TRBV10-2
DNA: TGCGCCAGCAAACAGGGGATCGGCACTGAAGCTTTCTTT
CDR3: CASKQGIGTEAFF

D: NA
size: NA
J: TRBJ1-1
V: TRBV9
DNA: TGTGCCAGCAGCAGCCAAGGGGTGAACACTGAAGCTTTCTTT
CDR3: CASSSQGVNTEAFF

D: NA
size: NA
J: TRBJ1-1
V: TRBV5-1
DNA: TGCGCCAGCAGCTTACGGGGGAAAGCGGACACTGAAGCTTTCTTT
CDR3: CASSLRGKADTEAFF

D: TRBD2
size: NA
J: TRBJ2-3
V: TRBV6-2/TRBV6-3
DNA: TGTGCCAGCAGTTACGAGCGGGGGAGCTTCACAGATACGCAGTATTTT
CDR3: CASSYERGSFTDTQYF

D: NA
size: NA
J: TRBJ2-2
V: TRBV5-4
DNA: TGTGCCAGCAGCTTGGGTGTGGGGGGGCCAACGAACACCGGGGAGCTGTTTTTT
CDR3: CASSLGVGGPTNTGELFF

D: NA
size: NA
J: TRBJ2-3
V: TRBV4-1
DNA: TGCGCCAGCAGCCAAGTAGGGGCTCCAGATACGCAGTATTTT
CDR3: CASSQVGAPDTQYF

D: NA
size: NA
J: TRBJ1-1
V: TRBV12-5
DNA: TGTGCTAGTGGTTTGGTACAGGACCGGGGCACTGAAGCTTTCTTT
CDR3: CASGLVQDRGTEAFF

D: TRBD1
size: NA
J: TRBJ1-3
V: TRBV27
DNA: TGTGCCAGCAGTTCCTCCTGGGGACAGGGGGCAAAAATCTCTGGAAACACCATATATTTT
CDR3: CASSSSWGQGAKISGNTIYF

D: NA
size: NA
J: TRBJ1-2
V: TRBV19
DNA: TGTGCCAGTAGTAACCGGGTCTCTCACCTCTATGGCTACACCTTC
CDR3: CASSNRVSHLYGYTF

D: NA
size: NA
J: TRBJ1-1
V: TRBV11-3
DNA: TGTGCCAGCAGCTTAGGCTTGAACACTGAAGCTTTCTTT
CDR3: CASSLGLNTEAFF

D: NA
size: few
J: TRBJ1-5
V: TRBV7-2
DNA: TGTGCCAGCAGCTTCCCTGGCAATCAGCCCCAGCATTTT
CDR3: CASSFPGNQPQHF

D: TRBD1
size: NA
J: TRBJ2-7
V: TRBV24-1
DNA: TGTGCCACCAGTGAGACCGGGACAGGGAGTTCCTACGAGCAGTACTTC
CDR3: CATSETGTGSSYEQYF

D: NA
size: NA
J: TRBJ1-4
V: TRBV30
DNA: TGTGCCTGGAGTGTGCGACGGTCAAATGAAAAACTGTTTTTT
CDR3: CAWSVRRSNEKLFF

D: TRBD1
size: NA
J: TRBJ1-4
V: TRBV5-4
DNA: TGTGCCAGCAGCTCCAAACAACAGGGGAGTGAAAAACTGTTTTTT
CDR3: CASSSKQQGSEKLFF

D: NA
size: NA
J: TRBJ1-2
V: TRBV10-2
DNA: TGCGCCACCAGATCGGGCGGGACGGTGAACTATGGCTACACCTTC
CDR3: CATRSGGTVNYGYTF

D: TRBD1
size: NA
J: TRBJ1-2
V: TRBV6-5
DNA: TGTGCCAGCAGCCGCGGAACAGGGGTCCGGGGCTACACCTTC
CDR3: CASSRGTGVRGYTF

D: TRBD2
size: NA
J: TRBJ2-1
V: TRBV10-3
DNA: TGTGCCATTGGACTAGCGGGGGTGAAAGGGGCGTCCAATGAGCAGTTCTTC
CDR3: CAIGLAGVKGASNEQFF

D: NA
size: once
J: TRBJ2-1
V: TRBV6-5
DNA: TGTGCCAGCAGACTAACGGGTGAGCAGTTCTTC
CDR3: CASRLTGEQFF

D: TRBD2
size: NA
J: TRBJ2-5
V: TRBV3-1/TRBV3-2
DNA: TGTGCCAGCAGCCTGGGCCGACTAGCAGAGACCCAGTACTTC
CDR3: CASSLGRLAETQYF

D: NA
size: NA
J: TRBJ1-6
V: TRBV5-5
DNA: TGTGCCAGCAGCTTGGTGCCCCTGGATAATTCACCCCTCCACTTT
CDR3: CASSLVPLDNSPLHF

D: NA
size: NA
J: TRBJ1-5
V: TRBV14
DNA: TGTGCCAGCAGCCAAGACCCCAGGGTCAATAGCAATCAGCCCCAGCATTTT
CDR3: CASSQDPRVNSNQPQHF

D: NA
size: NA
J: TRBJ2-5
V: TRBV29-1
DNA: TGCAGCGTTGAGCAGACAGTCCAAGAGACCCAGTACTTC
CDR3: CSVEQTVQETQYF

D: NA
size: NA
J: TRBJ2-1
V: TRBV7-8
DNA: TGTGCCAGTACATTGAGACGCGAGAAAAACAATGAGCAGTTCTTC
CDR3: CASTLRREKNNEQFF

D: NA
size: NA
J: TRBJ1-3
V: TRBV6-1
DNA: TGTGCCAGCAGTGAAGGGGGTTCTGGAAACACCATATATTTT
CDR3: CASSEGGSGNTIYF